This TCR beta chain was obtained from a study of response to subunit inactivated influenza vaccine. CDR3 length: 18 amino acids. CDR1 is MGHRA and CDR2 is YSYEKL in the germline V gene. V was cut by 4 bases and J by 3 bases, with 24 bases left in between. Details on this clonotype: Antigen: not known.

TCRdb reprocessed the RT-PCR reads with MiXCR, giving one entry per CDR3 protein. The sample has a few hundred thousand distinct CDR3 sequences, approximately 20% seen once. General study points: There was a suggestion from the authors that each seasonal influenza vaccination recruits few new T cells.

The sequence was obtained from a man in his fifties or sixties who received an inactivated influenza vaccine. The V gene is TRBV4-1, the J gene TRBJ2-5; D unresolved. The sequencing used PBMCs from blood, collected about 20 months after vaccination. The CDR3 DNA is TGCGCCAGCAGCCGACAAATTCCCCCAGCGACTGGGGAAGAGACCCAGTACTTC. It is translated as CASSRQIPPATGEETQYF.